Shown below are 30 T cell receptor beta chains from a single sample sequenced in a study of cytomegalovirus exposure and HLA in healthy donors. Generated by immunoSEQ multiplex PCR, the TCRdb table keeps only in-frame clones and is missing some. The repertoire holds about 110,000 clones, with roughly nine tenths as singletons. Sequences were obtained from PBMCs. The receptors were gathered from a woman aged 18 to 35 in good health and CMV-seropositive.

This clone was counted once. The chain is built from TRBV28 and TRBJ2-7; D might be TRBD2 (6 bases). This CDR3 comprises 13 residues. V lost 9 bases and J 5 bases, leaving 17 bases between the germline ends. Looked up from germline, CDR1 is MDHEN and CDR2 is SYDVKM. This CDR3 is CASRDGGINEQYF. CDR3 in DNA: TGTGCCAGTAGAGACGGAGGGATAAACGAGCAGTACTTC.

The V gene is TRBV5-4, the J gene TRBJ1-4, with TRBD1 identical over 7 bases. Per germline, CDR1 SGHNT and CDR2 YYREEE (reference sequence). The length of the CDR3 is 16 residues. V shed 4 bases and J 0 bases; nucleotides not matched to a gene: 6. As DNA, the CDR3 is TGTGCCAGCAGCCAGGCGACAGGGTCAACTAATGAAAAACTGTTTTTT. Translation gives CASSQATGSTNEKLFF. Based on the CDR3 plus reference TRBV5-4 and TRBJ1-4, the full variable domain is ETGVTQSPTHLIKTRGQQVTLRCSSQSGHNTVSWYQQALGQGPQFIFQYYREEENGRGNFPPRFSGLQFPNYSSELNVNALELDDSALYLCASSQATGSTNEKLFFGSGTQLSVL.

The chain couples TRBV2 to TRBJ2-4, with D possibly being TRBD1 (5 bases). Germline values: CDR1 SNHLY, CDR2 FYNNEI. V was cut by 8 bases and J by 9 bases, with 14 bases left in between. The CDR3 is 12 residues long. The CDR3 coding sequence is TGTGCCAGCGGGGCCACAGTTAGCATTCAGTACTTC. It is translated as CASGATVSIQYF.

The V and J genes are TRBV18 and TRBJ1-1; D gene unclear. Trimming shortened V by 5 bases and J by 2 bases, and 15 bases separated the two germline ends. This CDR3 has 15 residues. Germline V lookup: CDR1 KGHSH, CDR2 LQKENI. The CDR3: CASSIPRTSNTEAFF. CDR3 nucleotide sequence: TGTGCCAGCTCAATCCCCAGAACTAGTAACACTGAAGCTTTCTTT.

The rearrangement links TRBV5-1 to TRBJ2-5, with TRBD1 matching 8 bases. The CDR3 totals 15 residues. Trimming took 0 bases from V and 4 from J; bases not matched to a gene: 5. Germline lookup yields CDR1 SGHRS and CDR2 YFSETQ. As DNA, the CDR3 is TGCGCCAGCAGCTTGGGGGGACAGGTAGGAGAGACCCAGTACTTC. This codes for CASSLGGQVGETQYF. The full variable domain, completed using reference TRBV5-1 and TRBJ2-5, is KAGVTQTPRYLIKTRGQQVTLSCSPISGHRSVSWYQQTPGQGLQFLFEYFSETQRNKGNFPGRFSGRQFSNSRSEMNVSTLELGDSALYLCASSLGGQVGETQYFGPGTRLLVL.

This chain uses TRBV6-5 with TRBJ1-5; 7 positions agree with TRBD1. Germline V CDR1 and CDR2: MNHEY, SVGAGI. Trimming took 0 bases from V and 7 from J; bases not matched to a gene: 6. CDR3 length: 15 amino acids. The CDR3 nucleotides read TGTGCCAGCAGTTACTCAGGGGGCTCGGGACAGCCCCAGCATTTT. It is translated as CASSYSGGSGQPQHF.

The chain has TRBV9 and TRBJ2-1; 13 nucleotides line up with TRBD2. V lost 4 bases, J lost 6 bases, and 13 bases stayed unmatched. CDR1 SGDLS and CDR2 YYNGEE come from the germline V gene. CDR3 length: 18 amino acids. CDR3 sequence (DNA): TGTGCCAGCAGCCCTACTAGCGGGGGGGCCTTATATTTCAATGAGCAGTTCTTC. It codes for CASSPTSGGALYFNEQFF.

V is TRBV5-1 and J is TRBJ1-1; 10 bases match TRBD1. The germline V gene has CDR1 SGHRS and CDR2 YFSETQ. The CDR3 runs 13 residues. The V segment lost 3 bases and the J segment 5 bases; nucleotides outside the gene matches: 1. The CDR3 nucleotides are TGCGCCAGCAGCTGGGACAGGGGAACTGAAGCTTTCTTT. It translates to CASSWDRGTEAFF.

The chain combines TRBV6-1 with TRBJ2-1; 9 bases are shared with TRBD2. With V trimmed by 5 bases and J by 5 bases, 7 bases remained unmatched. Germline assignment: CDR1 MNHNS and CDR2 SASEGT. This CDR3 spans 15 amino acids. The CDR3 nucleotides read TGTGCCAGCAGTTCCATAGCGGGGGAAAACAATGAGCAGTTCTTC. It specifies CASSSIAGENNEQFF.

V usage is TRBV6-1 and J usage is TRBJ1-5; a weak D match, TRBD1 (6 bases). CDR3 length: 14 amino acids. In germline, CDR1 is MNHNS, CDR2 SASEGT. Trimming took 2 bases from V and 7 from J, leaving 12 bases between them. The CDR3: CASSEYRTDQPQHF. The CDR3 nucleotides read TGTGCCAGCAGTGAATACCGGACAGACCAGCCCCAGCATTTT.

V usage is TRBV19 and J usage is TRBJ1-2, with D unclear. The V end lost 6 bases, the J end lost 2 bases, and 13 bases lay between the germline ends. Germline V gene sequence: CDR1 LNHDA, CDR2 SQIVND (reference sequence). This CDR3 comprises 14 residues. CDR3 coding DNA: TGTGCCAGTAGATCAGCAGGTTCCAACTATGGCTACACCTTC. Residues: CASRSAGSNYGYTF.

This chain joins TRBV6-5 and TRBJ1-2; TRBD1 might be the D (6 bases). This CDR3 has 13 amino acids. V was cut by 5 bases and J by 1 base, with 8 bases left in between. The germline V gene has CDR1 MNHEY and CDR2 SVGAGI. Here the CDR3 reads CASSPDSNYGYTF. The CDR3 bases are TGTGCCAGCAGTCCGGACAGTAACTATGGCTACACCTTC.

This clone has a handful of counts. The chain links TRBV15 to TRBJ1-1; D is possibly TRBD1 (5 bases). The V gene lost 0 bases and the J gene lost 4 bases, with 15 bases spanning the gap. CDR3 size: 16 residues. CDR1 is LNHNV, CDR2 YYDKDF, per germline (reference sequence). CDR3 region: CATSRDPGPLGTEAFF. DNA for the CDR3: TGTGCCACCAGCAGAGACCCAGGGCCACTGGGCACTGAAGCTTTCTTT.

The CDR3 region has the DNA TGCGCCAGCAGCTTGCTCCCAGGTTCTGGAAACACCATATATTTT. It specifies CASSLLPGSGNTIYF. The J gene is TRBJ1-3, the V gene TRBV5-1; D is unclear. Germline V gene lookup returns CDR1 SGHRS and CDR2 YFSETQ. V lost 1 base to trimming and J lost 1 base, with 9 bases between them. The CDR3 has 15 residues.

This chain links TRBV15 with TRBJ1-4; 9 bases match TRBD1. The V and J ends lost 1 base and 3 bases, in that order; junction bases with no gene match: 15. The V gene's germline CDR1 is LNHNV and CDR2 YYDKDF (reference sequence). The CDR3 spans 20 residues. The CDR3 DNA sequence: TGTGCCACCAGCAGAGGTCAATTGGGACAGGGAGTTGCGCCTAATGAAAAACTGTTTTTT. Amino acids: CATSRGQLGQGVAPNEKLFF.

The rearrangement joins TRBV27 to TRBJ1-2; weak D call: TRBD1 (6 bases). Trimming removed 5 bases from V and 4 bases from J, with 17 bases in between. Germline V gene data show CDR1 as MNHEY and CDR2 as SMNVEV (reference sequence). This CDR3 comprises 15 residues. The CDR3 is CASSLDATGFYGYTF. The CDR3 nucleotides read TGTGCCAGCAGTCTTGACGCTACAGGGTTCTATGGCTACACCTTC.

The chain recombines TRBV28 with TRBJ2-7; 9 nucleotides line up with TRBD1. The germline V gene encodes CDR1 MDHEN and CDR2 SYDVKM. The CDR3 runs to 14 residues. The junction had 9 bases not matched to a gene; V was cut back by 7 bases and J by 5 bases. The CDR3 DNA reads TGTGCCAGCACCTCTCCCGGGACAGGGAACGAGCAGTACGTC. Residues: CASTSPGTGNEQYV.

This clone was seen a handful of times. The chain links TRBV7-2 to TRBJ2-1, with TRBD1 matching 10 bases. Trimming removed 3 bases from V and 7 bases from J; junction bases left unmatched: 9. The V gene's germline CDR1 is SGHTA and CDR2 FQGNSA. The CDR3 spans 16 residues. The DNA of the CDR3 is TGTGCCAGCAGCTTCCACGGGGACAGGGGTTTAAATGAGCAGTTCTTC. It codes for CASSFHGDRGLNEQFF.

The rearrangement links TRBV27 to TRBJ2-7; possible D gene TRBD1, 6 bases. Germline assignment: CDR1 MNHEY and CDR2 SMNVEV (reference sequence). CDR3 length: 14 amino acids. Trimming took 5 bases from V and 0 from J, leaving 11 bases between them. DNA for the CDR3: TGTGCCAGCAGTCCGACGGACAGCTCCTACGAGCAGTACTTC. Encoded protein: CASSPTDSSYEQYF.

V usage is TRBV27 and J usage is TRBJ2-2; 9 bases match TRBD1. CDR1 is MNHEY and CDR2 is SMNVEV in the germline V gene (reference sequence). V was pared by 5 bases and J by 5 bases, with 6 bases of the junction left unmatched. The length of the CDR3 is 15 residues. The chain's CDR3 is CASSPRTGDTGELFF. The CDR3 DNA follows: TGTGCCAGCAGTCCGCGGACAGGGGATACCGGGGAGCTGTTTTTT.

J is TRBJ2-3 and V is TRBV6-5; 7 bases align to TRBD1. CDR3 length: 15 residues. V was pared by 5 bases and J by 2 bases, with 7 bases of the junction left unmatched. Per germline, CDR1 MNHEY and CDR2 SVGAGI. Here the CDR3 DNA reads TGTGCCAGCAGTGTAACAGGGGCCCTCACAGATACGCAGTATTTT. Residues: CASSVTGALTDTQYF.

The chain has TRBV4-1 and TRBJ2-5, with D possibly matching TRBD2 (6 bases). V shed 5 bases and J shed 1 base, with 17 bases lying between them. CDR1 and CDR2 from the germline V gene are MGHRA and YSYEKL. This CDR3 contains 16 residues. The DNA for the CDR3 is TGCGCCAGCAGCGCCCTCACACGGGGGACCCAAGAGACCCAGTACTTC. As protein: CASSALTRGTQETQYF.

This chain connects TRBV7-9 to TRBJ1-1, with D hard to call. V was shortened by 3 bases and J by 6 bases, with 11 bases between the two germline ends. Germline CDR1 reads SEHNR; CDR2 reads FQNEAQ (reference sequence). CDR3 size: 13 residues. As DNA, the CDR3 is TGTGCCAGCAGCTTCTTTTTGGGCTCTGAAGCTTTCTTT. Translated, it gives CASSFFLGSEAFF.

V gene TRBV10-3 combines with J gene TRBJ1-2; 7 nucleotides align to TRBD1. The germline gives CDR1 ENHRY, CDR2 SYGVKD. V was clipped by 2 bases and J by 3 bases; unmatched bases: 6. The CDR3 totals 15 residues. CDR3 residues: CAISEEQGYDYGYTF. The CDR3 nucleotides are TGTGCCATCAGTGAGGAACAGGGGTACGACTATGGCTACACCTTC.

V usage is TRBV11-2 and J usage is TRBJ1-6; TRBD1 aligns across 7 bases. CDR1 is SGHAT and CDR2 is FQNNGV in the germline V gene. The CDR3 contains 17 residues. Trimming cost V 2 bases and J 7 bases; bases outside gene matches: 11. As DNA, the CDR3 is TGTGCCAGCAGCTTATTGGGTGGTACAGGGGACAATTCACCCCTCCACTTT. This gives the protein CASSLLGGTGDNSPLHF.

This clone was found once. The V and J genes are TRBV6-5 and TRBJ1-1; D possibly corresponds to TRBD1 (5 bases). This CDR3 is 14 amino acids long. The V gene lost 3 bases and the J gene lost 1 base, with 9 bases spanning the gap. CDR1 and CDR2 from the germline V gene are MNHEY and SVGAGI. CDR3 loop: CASSYDRSNTEAFF. CDR3 DNA sequence: TGTGCCAGCAGTTATGACAGATCGAACACTGAAGCTTTCTTT.

The chain recombines TRBV18 with TRBJ1-6; the match to TRBD1 covers 9 bases. V shed 3 bases and J 6 bases; nucleotides not matched to a gene: 3. The CDR3 has 15 amino acids. Germline V CDR1 and CDR2: KGHSH, LQKENI. CDR3 sequence (DNA): TGTGCCAGCTCACCCCGACAGGGGGGTAATTCACCCCTCCACTTT. Residues: CASSPRQGGNSPLHF.

CDR3 coding DNA: TGTGCCAGCAGCGAGCGGGTGGTGGGGTCCCAGTACTTC. This gives the protein CASSERVVGSQYF. The rearrangement joins TRBV7-6 to TRBJ2-5; D perhaps matches TRBD2 (6 bases). Between the trimmed V and J ends, which lost 5 bases and 9 bases, there was a span of 16 bases. There are 13 residues in the CDR3. Germline assignment: CDR1 SGHVS and CDR2 FNYEAQ.

The genes are TRBV11-2 and TRBJ2-2; D not certain. The V gene's germline CDR1 is SGHAT and CDR2 FQNNGV. There are 15 residues in the CDR3. Trimming took off 4 bases at V and 1 base at J, with 10 bases between the two ends. CDR3 in amino acids: CASSSPPGNTGELFF. The DNA of the CDR3 is TGTGCCAGCAGCTCCCCCCCCGGGAACACCGGGGAGCTGTTTTTT.

The sample holds one count of this clone. The chain combines TRBV6-4 with TRBJ1-6; D is undetermined. CDR3 size: 14 residues. V was pared by 8 bases and J by 13 bases, with 21 bases between. Germline assignment: CDR1 MRHNA and CDR2 SNTAGT. This CDR3 is CASGGLKDPSPLHF. The DNA of the CDR3 is TGTGCCAGCGGAGGGTTGAAAGATCCGTCTCCCCTCCACTTT.